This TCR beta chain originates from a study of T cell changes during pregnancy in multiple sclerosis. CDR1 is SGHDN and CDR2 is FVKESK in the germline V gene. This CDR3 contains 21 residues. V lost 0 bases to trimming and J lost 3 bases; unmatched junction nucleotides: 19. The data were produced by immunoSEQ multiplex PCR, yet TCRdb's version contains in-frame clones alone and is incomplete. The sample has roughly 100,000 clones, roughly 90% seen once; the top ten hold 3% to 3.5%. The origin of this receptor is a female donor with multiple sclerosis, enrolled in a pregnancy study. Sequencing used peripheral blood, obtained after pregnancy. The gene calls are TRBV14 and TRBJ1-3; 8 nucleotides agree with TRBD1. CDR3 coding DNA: TGTGCCAGCAGCCAAGATATGGGACAGGTCCGTTTCCCTCTCGGTGGAAACACCATATATTTT. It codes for CASSQDMGQVRFPLGGNTIYF.